This T cell receptor (beta chain) was captured in a study of cytomegalovirus exposure and HLA in healthy donors. The study, taken as a whole, reports: Further analysis, carried out later, found HLA-associated TCR beta chains more clonally expanded than equally common other chains. The productive fraction for most TCR beta V segments was about 90% or about 30% in an earlier analysis.

In the PCR, 60 Vbeta and 13 Jbeta primers were used. The repertoire was sequenced with immunoSEQ multiplex PCR; TCRdb's copy has only in-frame clones and lacks some. The table lists around 100,000 clones. In the case of this clone: Antigen specificity is unknown.

The clonotype originates from a young man in good health and CMV-seronegative. The sequenced sample consisted of PBMCs.

The CDR3 loop is CASSEWDRAADTQYF. CDR3 DNA sequence: TGTGCCAGCAGTGAATGGGACAGGGCCGCAGATACGCAGTATTTT. The chain uses TRBV6-1 and TRBJ2-3; 9 positions agree with TRBD1. The CDR3 sequence is 15 residues long. Germline lookup yields CDR1 MNHNS and CDR2 SASEGT. V was pared by 2 bases and J by 4 bases, with 4 bases of the junction left unmatched.